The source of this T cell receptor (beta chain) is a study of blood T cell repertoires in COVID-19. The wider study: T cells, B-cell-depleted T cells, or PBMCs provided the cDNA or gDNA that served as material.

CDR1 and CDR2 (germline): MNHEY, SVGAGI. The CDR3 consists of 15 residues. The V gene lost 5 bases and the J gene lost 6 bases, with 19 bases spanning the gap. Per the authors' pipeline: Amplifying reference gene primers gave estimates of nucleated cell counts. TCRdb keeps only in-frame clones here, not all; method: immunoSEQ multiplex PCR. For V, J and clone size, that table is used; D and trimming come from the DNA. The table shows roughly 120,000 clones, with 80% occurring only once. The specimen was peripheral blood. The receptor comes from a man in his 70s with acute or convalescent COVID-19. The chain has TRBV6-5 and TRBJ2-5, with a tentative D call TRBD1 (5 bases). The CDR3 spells CASSPLTDLGQTQYF. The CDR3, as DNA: TGTGCCAGCAGTCCCCTGACAGATTTGGGTCAGACCCAGTACTTC.